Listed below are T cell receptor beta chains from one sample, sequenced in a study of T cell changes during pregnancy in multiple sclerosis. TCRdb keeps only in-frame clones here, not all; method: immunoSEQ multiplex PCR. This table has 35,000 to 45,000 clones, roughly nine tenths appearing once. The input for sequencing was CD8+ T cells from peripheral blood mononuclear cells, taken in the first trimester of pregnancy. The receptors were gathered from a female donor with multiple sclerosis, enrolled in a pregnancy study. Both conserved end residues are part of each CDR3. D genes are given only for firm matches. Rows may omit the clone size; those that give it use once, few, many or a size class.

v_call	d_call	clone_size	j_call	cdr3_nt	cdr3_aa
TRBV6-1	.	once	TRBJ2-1	TGTGCCAGCAGCAACCTAGGGGTGGCCTACAATGAGCAGTTCTTC	CASSNLGVAYNEQFF
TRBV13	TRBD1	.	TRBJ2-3	TGTGCCAGCAGCGAAGAAGGACAGGGGACCATACCGGGTCTCTTTCTTCGGGGGTATACGCAGTATTTT	CASSEEGQGTIPGLFLRGYTQYF
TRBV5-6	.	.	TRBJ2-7	TGTGCCAGCAGCTTCGGGGGGGACAGAGAGCAGTACTTC	CASSFGGDREQYF
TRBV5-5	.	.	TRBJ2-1	TGTGCCAGCAGCCTCGCCGTTGAGTACAATGAGCAGTTCTTC	CASSLAVEYNEQFF
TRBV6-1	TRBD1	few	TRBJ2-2	TGTGCCAGCAGTGAATGGACAGGAGACACCGGGGAGCTGTTTTTT	CASSEWTGDTGELFF
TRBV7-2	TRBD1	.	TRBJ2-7	TGTGCCAGCAGCTACGCAGGGGGTAGCTACGAGCAGTACTTC	CASSYAGGSYEQYF
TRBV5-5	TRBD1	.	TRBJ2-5	TGTGCCAGCAGTTTTTCCGGGACAGGGTGGTACTTC	CASSFSGTGWYF
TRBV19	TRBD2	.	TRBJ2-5	TGTGCCAGTAGTATAGTCGGGCAATTAAGCGGGGGGCCCCAAGAGACCCAGTACTTC	CASSIVGQLSGGPQETQYF
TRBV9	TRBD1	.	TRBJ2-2	TGTGCCAGCAGCGGAGGGACAGCCGAGAACACCGGGGAGCTGTTTTTT	CASSGGTAENTGELFF
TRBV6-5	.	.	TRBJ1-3	TGTGCCAGCAGTTCCACCGGGAACACCATATATTTT	CASSSTGNTIYF
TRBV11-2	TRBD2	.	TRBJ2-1	TGTGCCAGCAGCTTACCAGGTTCGGGGGGTCATGAGCAGTTCTTC	CASSLPGSGGHEQFF
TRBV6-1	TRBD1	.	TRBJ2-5	TGTGCCAGCAGTGGCAAAAGCCCCGAGGGACAGGGGAAAGAGACCCAGTACTTC	CASSGKSPEGQGKETQYF
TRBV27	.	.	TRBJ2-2	TGTGCCAGCGCTACAGTCGGGGAGCTGTTTTTT	CASATVGELFF
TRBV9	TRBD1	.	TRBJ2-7	TGTGCCAGCCGTCCCGGGACAGGGGACGAGCAGTACTTC	CASRPGTGDEQYF
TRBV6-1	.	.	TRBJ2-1	TGTGCCAGCAGTGAAATCTTTAGGACAGTGCAACTCAATGAGCAGTTCTTC	CASSEIFRTVQLNEQFF
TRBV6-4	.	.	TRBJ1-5	TGTGCCAGCAGTGACGGGCCGTATAGCAATCAGCCCCAGCATTTT	CASSDGPYSNQPQHF
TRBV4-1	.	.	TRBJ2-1	TGCGCCAGCAGCCAAGACGGAGCCGGGGAGTTCTTC	CASSQDGAGEFF
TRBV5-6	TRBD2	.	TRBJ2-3	TGTGCCAGCAGCTTGGCCGCAGCGGGGGGTTTCACAGATACGCAGTATTTT	CASSLAAAGGFTDTQYF
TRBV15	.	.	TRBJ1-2	TGTGCCACCAGGGTGGGGGGGCAGCCTCTCTATGGCTACACCTTC	CATRVGGQPLYGYTF
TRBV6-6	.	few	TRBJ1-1	TGTGCCACTACGACAGGTCTGGGGACTGAAGCTTTCTTT	CATTTGLGTEAFF
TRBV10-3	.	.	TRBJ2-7	TGTGCCATCAGTGAACGGGACTACGAGCAGTACTTC	CAISERDYEQYF
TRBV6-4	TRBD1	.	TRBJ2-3	TGTGCCAGCAGTGACAGAGGACAGGCGATGGATACGCAGTATTTT	CASSDRGQAMDTQYF
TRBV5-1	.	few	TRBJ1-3	TGCGCCAGCAGCTCCGGGGAAGTCGAACCCTCTGGAAACACCATATATTTT	CASSSGEVEPSGNTIYF
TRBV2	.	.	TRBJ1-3	TGTGCCAGCAGTGAAGGACGGGTATCTGGAAACACCATATATTTT	CASSEGRVSGNTIYF
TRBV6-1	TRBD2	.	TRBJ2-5	TGTGCCAGCAGTGAGGTTGGGGGGGTAGAGACCCAGTACTTC	CASSEVGGVETQYF
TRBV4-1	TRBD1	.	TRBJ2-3	TGCGCCAGCAGCCAACACTGGACAGGGGATACAGATACGCAGTATTTT	CASSQHWTGDTDTQYF
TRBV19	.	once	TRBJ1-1	TGTGCCAGTAGTGCAGGATTGAAAATGAACACTGAAGCTTTCTTT	CASSAGLKMNTEAFF
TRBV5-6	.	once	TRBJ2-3	TGTGCCAGCAGCTTGCTGTACACAGATACGCAGTATTTT	CASSLLYTDTQYF
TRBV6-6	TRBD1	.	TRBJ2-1	TGTGCCAGCATTACCGGGACAGGAAGCAATGAGCAGTTCTTC	CASITGTGSNEQFF
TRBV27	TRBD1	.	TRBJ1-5	TGTGCCAGCAGCGTTGACAGGGGCAGGCAGCCCCAGCATTTT	CASSVDRGRQPQHF
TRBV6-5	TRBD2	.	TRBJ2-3	TGTGCCAGCAGTTACGGACTAGCATCAGATACGCAGTATTTT	CASSYGLASDTQYF
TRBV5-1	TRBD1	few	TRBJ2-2	TGCGCCAGCAGCATAGACAGGGTTGTGCTGTTTTTT	CASSIDRVVLFF
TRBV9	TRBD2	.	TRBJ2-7	TGTGCCAGCAGCGTAGGTAGCGGGTCGAACTACGAGCAGTACTTC	CASSVGSGSNYEQYF
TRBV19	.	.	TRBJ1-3	TGTGCCAGTAGTGCCAGCTCTGGAAACACCATATATTTT	CASSASSGNTIYF
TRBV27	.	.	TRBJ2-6	TGTGCCAGCAGTCACTCGACGGGGTCTGGGGCCAACGTCCTGACTTTC	CASSHSTGSGANVLTF
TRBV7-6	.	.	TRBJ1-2	TGTGCCAGCAGCTTTTCACCCACACCCTCAGGGATGGGCCACTATGGCTACACCTTC	CASSFSPTPSGMGHYGYTF
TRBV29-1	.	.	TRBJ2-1	TGCAGCGGCCTGGCCTTACGCAATGAGCAGTTCTTC	CSGLALRNEQFF
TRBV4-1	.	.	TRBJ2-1	TGCGCCAGCAGCCAAGATAAAGGGGGGGCGCGTGAGCAGTTCTTC	CASSQDKGGAREQFF
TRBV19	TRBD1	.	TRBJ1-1	TGTGCCAGTAGTATAGTCGAGGGGGCGGTTGAAGCTTTCTTT	CASSIVEGAVEAFF
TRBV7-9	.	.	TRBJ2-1	TGTGCCAGCAGCCCTCCCCTGGACAAGACCCCCTACAATGAGCAGTTCTTC	CASSPPLDKTPYNEQFF
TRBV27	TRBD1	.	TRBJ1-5	TGTGCCAGTTCCCCACGAACAGGGGGCGGTCAGCCCCAGCATTTT	CASSPRTGGGQPQHF
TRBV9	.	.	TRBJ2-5	TGTGCCAGCGGGTCCGGCGGCCAAGAGACCCAGTACTTC	CASGSGGQETQYF
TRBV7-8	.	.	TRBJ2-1	TGTGCCAGCAGCTTAGACGGGGGGCCAAGGAATGAGCAGTTCTTC	CASSLDGGPRNEQFF
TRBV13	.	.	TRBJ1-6	TGTGCCAGCAGCGAGCAAAGTCAGGGTCGTTCACCCCTCCACTTT	CASSEQSQGRSPLHF
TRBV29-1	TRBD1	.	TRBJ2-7	TGCAGCGTCGGGACAGGACCCTCCTACGAGCAGTACTTC	CSVGTGPSYEQYF
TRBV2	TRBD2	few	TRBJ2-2	TGTGCCGCGGGGGGGGGCAACACCGGGGAGCTGTTTTTT	CAAGGGNTGELFF
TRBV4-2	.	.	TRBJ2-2	TGTGCCAGCAGCCTCGGACTATACACCGGGGAGCTGTTTTTT	CASSLGLYTGELFF
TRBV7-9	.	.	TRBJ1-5	TGTGCCAGCAGCTTTGGCGGGGGCCCTCAGCCCCAGCATTTT	CASSFGGGPQPQHF